This TCR beta chain appears in the sequencing data of a study of OX40 agonist ivuxolimab in advanced cancers. Looked up from germline, CDR1 is SEHNR and CDR2 is FQNEAQ (reference sequence). The ends were cut back, 3 bases at V and 4 bases at J, with 9 bases in the middle. The CDR3 has 13 amino acids. The investigators sampled blood at baseline, at cycle 4 day 1, and at cycle 7 day 1. TCRdb's copy holds only in-frame clones and misses some; the assay was immunoSEQ multiplex PCR. The sample records tens of thousands of clones, 65% to 90% being singletons. The rearrangement joins TRBV7-9 to TRBJ1-2, with unresolved D. Here the sequenced sample was CD4+ or CD8+ T cells sorted from blood, taken in a trial of the OX40 agonist ivuxolimab. This TCR was sampled from an adult with an advanced solid tumor such as melanoma, head and neck, liver or kidney cancer. CDR3 in amino acids: CASSFPAFYGYTF. In DNA form, the CDR3 reads TGTGCCAGCAGCTTTCCGGCTTTCTATGGCTACACCTTC.